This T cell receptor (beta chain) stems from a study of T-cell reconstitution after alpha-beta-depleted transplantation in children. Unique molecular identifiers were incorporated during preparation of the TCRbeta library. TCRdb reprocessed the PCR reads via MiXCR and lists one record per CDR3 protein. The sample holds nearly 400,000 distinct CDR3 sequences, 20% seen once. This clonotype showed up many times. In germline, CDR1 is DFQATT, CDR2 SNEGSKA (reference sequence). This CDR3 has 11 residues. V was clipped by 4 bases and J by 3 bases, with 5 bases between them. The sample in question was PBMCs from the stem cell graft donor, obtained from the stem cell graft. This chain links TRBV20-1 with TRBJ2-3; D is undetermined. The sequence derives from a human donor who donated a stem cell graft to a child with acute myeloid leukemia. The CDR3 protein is CSATETDTQYF. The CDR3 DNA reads TGCAGTGCTACAGAAACAGATACGCAGTATTTT.